The 10 T cell receptor beta chains below all came from one sample that was sequenced in a study of blood T cells in healthy people across ages. Next came a second PCR, run for about 6 to 11 cycles, which used a sample-barcoded 5' primer along with a J-beta primer mix. TCRdb redid the calling of the 5' RACE reads with MiXCR, one entry per CDR3 protein. Here the sample spans fewer than 900,000 distinct CDR3 sequences, 43% being singletons. The material sequenced was blood. The receptors were sampled from a woman aged 55-70 years in good health.

V gene TRBV11-1 combines with J gene TRBJ2-1, with D possibly TRBD1 on 6 matching bases. V shed 3 bases and J shed 13 bases, with 19 bases lying between them. The germline gives CDR1 SGHAT, CDR2 FQDESV (reference sequence). The CDR3 has 14 amino acids. In nucleotides, the CDR3 is TGTGCCAGCAGCTTGAATTCCAGGGGAGAGACCCAGTTCTTC. This sequence encodes CASSLNSRGETQFF. The full variable domain, its missing parts supplied by reference TRBV11-1 and TRBJ2-1, is EAEVAQSPRYKITEKSQAVAFWCDPISGHATLYWYRQILGQGPELLVQFQDESVVDDSQLPKDRFSAERLKGVDSTLKIQPAELGDSAMYLCASSLNSRGETQFFGPGTRLTVL.

For this clonotype: With a much larger clone just one base away, this may be a read error. The V gene is TRBV27, the J gene TRBJ2-1; D gene uncertain. Germline values: CDR1 MNHEY, CDR2 SMNVEV (reference sequence). CDR3 length: 11 residues. CDR3 sequence reads: CASSLYGERFF. In nucleotides, the CDR3 is TGTGCCAGCAGTTTATATGGAGAGCGGTTCTTC.

This clonotype showed up many times. A read error may be the cause here, since a much bigger clone is one base away. The gene calls are TRBV6-2 or TRBV6-3 and TRBJ2-6; 12 nucleotides line up with TRBD1. Germline V lookup: CDR1 MNHEY, CDR2 SVGEGT. The trim removed 6 bases at V and 2 bases at J, leaving 2 bases unmatched. The CDR3 spans 16 residues. The chain's CDR3 is CASSRDRGPGANVLTF. DNA of the CDR3: TGTGCCAGCAGCCGGGACAGGGGGCCTGGGGCCAACGTCCTGACTTTC.

J is TRBJ2-1 and V is TRBV6-5, with 12 bases identical to TRBD2. The germline V gene encodes CDR1 MNHEY and CDR2 SVGAGI. CDR3 size: 16 residues. The V and J ends lost 6 bases and 10 bases, in that order; junction bases with no gene match: 13. The CDR3 loop reads CASRTLAGGPSQEQFF. In nucleotides, the CDR3 is TGTGCCAGCAGAACCCTAGCGGGGGGGCCAAGTCAAGAGCAGTTCTTC.

V is TRBV20-1 and J is TRBJ2-5, with 9 bases lining up with TRBD1. V lost 2 bases to trimming and J lost 4 bases; unmatched junction nucleotides: 5. The V gene's germline CDR1 is DFQATT and CDR2 SNEGSKA (reference sequence). This CDR3 has 14 residues. This CDR3 reads CSARPDRGSETQYF. In DNA form, the CDR3 reads TGCAGTGCTAGACCGGACAGGGGATCAGAGACCCAGTACTTC.

This chain links TRBV5-1 with TRBJ2-7; 7 nucleotides match TRBD1. The CDR3 sequence is 14 residues long. The J segment lost 2 bases and the V segment lost 3 bases, leaving 5 bases of the junction unmatched. Germline lookup yields CDR1 SGHRS and CDR2 YFSETQ. CDR3 sequence reads: CASSSQGVAYEQYF. DNA for the CDR3: TGCGCCAGCAGCTCCCAGGGGGTGGCCTACGAGCAGTACTTC.

This clonotype was seen a handful of times. Here the CDR3 reads CASSPMGLAEAYNEQFF. CDR3 DNA sequence: TGTGCCAGCAGCCCAATGGGACTAGCGGAAGCCTACAATGAGCAGTTCTTC. This sequence joins TRBV14 and TRBJ2-1; 11 nucleotides line up with TRBD2. Trimming removed 4 bases from V and 2 bases from J; junction bases left unmatched: 7. The CDR3 covers 17 residues. CDR1 SGHDN and CDR2 FVKESK come from the germline V gene.

This clonotype was picked up a small number of times. The chain couples TRBV18 to TRBJ1-1, with 7 bases aligning to TRBD1. The germline CDR1 and CDR2 sequences are KGHSH and LQKENI. The CDR3 extends over 14 amino acids. V shed 3 bases and J 1 base; nucleotides not matched to a gene: 2. For the CDR3, the DNA is TGTGCCAGCTCACCGGGACAGCAGAACACTGAAGCTTTCTTT. Its protein product is CASSPGQQNTEAFF.

This clonotype was observed once. V usage is TRBV20-1 and J usage is TRBJ2-5; unclear D gene. Germline V gene lookup returns CDR1 DFQATT and CDR2 SNEGSKA (reference sequence). V lost 3 bases and J lost 5, with 25 bases in between. The CDR3 runs 17 residues. The CDR3 region is CSAREYSDQDTSETQYF. CDR3 coding DNA: TGCAGTGCTAGGGAATACTCCGATCAAGATACTTCGGAGACCCAGTACTTC.

This clonotype was recorded many times. This chain uses TRBV7-2 with TRBJ2-3, with no clear D. V lost 3 bases to trimming and J lost 1 base, with 14 bases between them. Per germline, CDR1 SGHTA and CDR2 FQGNSA. The CDR3 covers 16 residues. CDR3 nucleotides: TGTGCCAGCAGCTTGAGGAGTGGTCTGGGCACAGATACGCAGTATTTT. It specifies CASSLRSGLGTDTQYF. Filled out from reference TRBV7-2 and TRBJ2-3, the complete variable domain reads GAGVSQSPSNKVTEKGKDVELRCDPISGHTALYWYRQSLGQGLEFLIYFQGNSAPDKSGLPSDRFSAERTGGSVSTLTIQRTQQEDSAVYLCASSLRSGLGTDTQYFGPGTRLTVL.